The present T cell receptor beta chain was sequenced within a study of T-cell memory formation after mild COVID-19. Study summary: TCR clusters were mostly confined to one donor each.

This clonotype was counted a few times. Its antigen remains unidentified. Employing constant-segment primers, 5'RACE generated TCR alpha and TCR beta cDNA libraries bearing sample barcodes and UMIs. TCRdb reanalysed the 5' RACE reads using MiXCR and keeps one entry per CDR3 protein. The sample has some 150,000 distinct CDR3 sequences, around 25% seen once. General study results and limits: Chiefly within CM and EM were the contracting CD4+ clones; CD8+ ones were within EMRA. Detection of some responders pre-infection suggested pre-existing cross-reactive memory T cells participated.

The receptor's source is an adult woman who had mild COVID-19 (a few samples of this study predate the infection). Cell type and time point are not known. Sequencing used PBMCs or a T cell subset sorted from them (not recorded which).

The CDR3 is CASSLGSGLSYNEQFF. The CDR3 DNA sequence: TGCGCCAGCAGCTTGGGGTCGGGGCTCTCCTACAATGAGCAGTTCTTC. The rearrangement uses TRBV5-1 and TRBJ2-1, with D perhaps given as TRBD1 or TRBD2 (5 bases each). The CDR3 is 16 residues long. Germline CDR1 SGHRS, CDR2 YFSETQ. V dropped 0 bases and J dropped 0 bases, with 10 bases sitting between them.